This T cell receptor (beta chain) originates from a study of cytotoxic CD8 clonotypes in ibrutinib-treated CLL. Study in general: Outcomes included approximately 25 partial and 2 complete responses; after median roughly six years, roughly 14 stayed remitted and 12 progressed. Findings and limits, study-wide: Sample timing was unmatched between remission and later-progressing patients; lymph nodes unstudied.

With sequencing, the targeted depth ranged from 1 in 200,000 to 1 in 1 million T cells. Sequenced by immunoSEQ multiplex PCR; TCRdb stores in-frame clones only, minus some. Of about 160,000 clones in the sample, 84% were seen once. This CDR3 has 16 residues. The V end lost 2 bases, the J end lost 2 bases, and 15 bases lay between the germline ends. Germline loops: CDR1 LNHDA, CDR2 SQIVND (reference sequence). About this clone itself: As yet, its antigen is unknown.

The clonotype was recovered from a human donor with chronic lymphocytic leukemia. The chain recombines TRBV19 with TRBJ1-1; maybe TRBD1 (5 bases). Sequences were derived from PBMCs, sampled after 24 months of ibrutinib treatment. The CDR3, as DNA: TGTGCCAGTAGTATACATGTTGGGGGAGCTAACACTGAAGCTTTCTTT. This encodes CASSIHVGGANTEAFF.